Listed below are T cell receptor beta chains from one sample, sequenced in a study of T cell responses to AZD1222 COVID-19 vaccine. Sequencing was performed with immunoSEQ multiplex PCR; in TCRdb, only in-frame clones are kept and a portion is missing. Of about 120,000 clones detected, roughly 90% appear once; the ten largest clones hold about 16%. Source: peripheral blood, taken 28 days after the second AZD1222 dose. Receptor source: an adult who received the AZD1222 COVID-19 vaccine. The CDR3 runs from the conserved cysteine through the conserved F or W. A D gene is named only where the DNA matches it firmly.

D	V	J	CDR3	DNA
.	TRBV29-1	TRBJ2-3	CSVDLRGLTDTQYF	TGCAGCGTTGATTTAAGGGGACTCACAGATACGCAGTATTTT
TRBD1	TRBV30	TRBJ1-2	CAWTTQGKVYGYTF	TGTGCCTGGACCACACAGGGGAAGGTTTACGGCTACACCTTC
.	TRBV6-5	TRBJ1-4	CASRKKVTGEKLFF	TGTGCCAGCAGAAAAAAAGTCACGGGTGAAAAACTGTTTTTT
.	TRBV15	TRBJ2-7	CATSPSGGKKSYEQYF	TGTGCCACCAGCCCATCCGGCGGCAAAAAAAGCTACGAGCAGTACTTC
TRBD1	TRBV7-9	TRBJ1-1	CASSATGGITEAFF	TGTGCCAGCAGCGCGACAGGGGGGATCACTGAAGCTTTCTTT
.	TRBV5-6	TRBJ2-7	CASSSTGYEQYF	TGTGCCAGCAGCTCGACAGGTTACGAGCAGTACTTC
TRBD1	TRBV24-1	TRBJ1-2	CATSEGGQGSSYGYTF	TGTGCCACCAGTGAAGGGGGACAGGGATCGAGCTATGGCTACACCTTC
.	TRBV9	TRBJ2-3	CASSPPVGSSTDTQYF	TGTGCCAGCAGCCCCCCGGTGGGTAGTAGCACAGATACGCAGTATTTT
.	TRBV6-5	TRBJ1-2	CASTVEGARGYTF	TGTGCCAGCACCGTGGAAGGGGCACGAGGCTACACCTTC
.	TRBV7-8	TRBJ2-3	CASNEAGESADTQYF	TGTGCCAGCAACGAAGCAGGGGAAAGTGCAGATACGCAGTATTTT
TRBD1	TRBV18	TRBJ2-5	CASSLGTGGQETQYF	TGTGCCAGCTCACTCGGGACAGGGGGACAAGAGACCCAGTACTTC
TRBD1	TRBV19	TRBJ2-1	CASSMYYTGTGWDEQFF	TGTGCCAGTAGTATGTACTACACCGGGACAGGGTGGGATGAGCAGTTCTTC
.	TRBV9	TRBJ1-1	CASSVAVDTEAFF	TGTGCCAGCAGCGTAGCTGTGGACACTGAAGCTTTCTTT
TRBD1	TRBV5-1	TRBJ1-2	CASSTEAGGLRGYTF	TGCGCCAGCAGCACCGAGGCAGGGGGCTTACGTGGCTACACCTTC
.	TRBV11-3	TRBJ1-2	CASSLDPDYGYTF	TGTGCCAGCAGCTTAGATCCTGACTATGGCTACACCTTC
TRBD2	TRBV28	TRBJ2-1	CASSFGLAVINEQFF	TGTGCCAGCAGTTTCGGACTAGCGGTTATCAATGAGCAGTTCTTC
.	TRBV7-3	TRBJ2-1	CASSLGSGAWDEQFF	TGTGCCAGCAGCTTAGGTTCGGGGGCCTGGGATGAGCAGTTCTTC
TRBD2	TRBV27	TRBJ2-3	CASSSLTSGRGDTQYF	TGTGCCAGCAGTTCCCTGACTAGCGGGAGAGGGGATACGCAGTATTTT
.	TRBV18	TRBJ1-2	CASSGTATNYGYTF	TGTGCCAGCTCTGGGACCGCGACTAACTATGGCTACACCTTC
TRBD1	TRBV27	TRBJ1-1	CASKKGGEGPEAFF	TGTGCCAGCAAAAAAGGGGGCGAGGGCCCTGAAGCTTTCTTT
.	TRBV7-9	TRBJ2-7	CASSLVGGGPYEQYF	TGTGCCAGCAGCTTAGTGGGAGGGGGACCCTACGAGCAGTACTTC
TRBD1	TRBV29-1	TRBJ2-7	CSVRQGAWEQYF	TGCAGTGTTCGACAGGGGGCGTGGGAGCAGTACTTC
.	TRBV19	TRBJ2-3	CASSANLDTQYF	TGTGCCAGTAGCGCTAACTTGGATACGCAGTATTTT